This T cell receptor (beta chain) was sequenced in a study of response to subunit inactivated influenza vaccine. Findings and limits, study-wide: A suggestion made by the authors is that each seasonal influenza vaccination recruits few new T cells.

TCRdb re-called the RT-PCR reads with MiXCR, one entry per CDR3 protein. Of 650,000 to 800,000 distinct CDR3 sequences listed, about 15% were seen once; the top ten hold around 7.3%. This clonotype was seen more than once but under ten times. Its antigen is currently unknown. V lost 0 bases, J lost 5 bases, and 9 bases lay in between. Germline CDR1 SGHRS, CDR2 YFSETQ. The CDR3 is 14 residues long. Sequencing was performed on PBMCs from blood, taken 14 to 15 days before vaccination. The sequence was obtained from a man aged 50-60 years who received an inactivated influenza vaccine. The gene calls are TRBV5-1 and TRBJ2-4, with TRBD2 as a possible D gene (5 bases). CDR3 region: CASSLALGENIQYF. CDR3 DNA sequence: TGCGCCAGCAGCTTGGCTTTGGGAGAAAACATTCAGTACTTC.